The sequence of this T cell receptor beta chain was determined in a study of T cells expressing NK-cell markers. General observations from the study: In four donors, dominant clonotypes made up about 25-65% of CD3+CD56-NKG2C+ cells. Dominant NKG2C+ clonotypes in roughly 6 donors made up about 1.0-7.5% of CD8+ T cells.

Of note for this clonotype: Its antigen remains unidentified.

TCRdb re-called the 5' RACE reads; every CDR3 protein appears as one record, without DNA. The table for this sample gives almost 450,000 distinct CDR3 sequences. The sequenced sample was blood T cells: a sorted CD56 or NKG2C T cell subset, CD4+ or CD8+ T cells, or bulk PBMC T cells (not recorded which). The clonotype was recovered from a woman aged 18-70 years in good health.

The CDR3 loop is CSVPSGSSYEQYF. V is TRBV20-1 and J is TRBJ2-7; TCRdb's D call of TRBD2 is untestable without DNA. The germline V gene has CDR1 DFQATT and CDR2 SNEGSKA (reference sequence). The CDR3 has 13 amino acids.